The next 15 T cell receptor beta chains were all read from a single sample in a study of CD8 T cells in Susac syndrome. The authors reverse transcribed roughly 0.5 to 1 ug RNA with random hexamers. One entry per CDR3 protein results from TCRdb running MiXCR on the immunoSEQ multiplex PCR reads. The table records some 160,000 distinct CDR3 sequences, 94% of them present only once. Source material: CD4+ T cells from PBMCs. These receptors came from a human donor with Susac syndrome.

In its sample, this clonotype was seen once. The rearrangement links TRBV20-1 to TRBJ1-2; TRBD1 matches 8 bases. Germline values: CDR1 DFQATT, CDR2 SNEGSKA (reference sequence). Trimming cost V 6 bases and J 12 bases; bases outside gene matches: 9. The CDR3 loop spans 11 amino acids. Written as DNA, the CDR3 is TGCAGTGCCCCCTGGGACAGGACAAACACCTTC. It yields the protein CSAPWDRTNTF.

CDR3 DNA sequence: TGCGCCAGCAGTCAACACAGGGAAGGGACTGAAGCTTTCTTT. Its protein is CASSQHREGTEAFF. This chain connects TRBV10-1 to TRBJ1-1, with D perhaps matching TRBD1 (6 bases). Trimming took 5 bases from V and 5 from J, leaving 15 bases between them. Germline V CDR1 and CDR2: WNHNN, SYGVQD (reference sequence). There are 14 residues in the CDR3.

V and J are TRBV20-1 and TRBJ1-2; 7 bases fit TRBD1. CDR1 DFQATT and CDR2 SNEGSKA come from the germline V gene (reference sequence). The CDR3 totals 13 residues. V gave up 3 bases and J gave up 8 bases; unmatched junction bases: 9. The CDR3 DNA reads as TGCAGTGCTAGCCCAGGGGGGAAACTGGGCTACACCTTC. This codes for CSASPGGKLGYTF.

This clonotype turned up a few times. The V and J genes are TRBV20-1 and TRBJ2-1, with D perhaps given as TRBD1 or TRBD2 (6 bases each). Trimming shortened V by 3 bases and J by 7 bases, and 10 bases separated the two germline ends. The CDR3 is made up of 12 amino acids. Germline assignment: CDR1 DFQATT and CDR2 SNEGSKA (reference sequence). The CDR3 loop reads CSASGGANEQFF. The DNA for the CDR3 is TGCAGTGCTAGCGGGGGCGCAAATGAGCAGTTCTTC.

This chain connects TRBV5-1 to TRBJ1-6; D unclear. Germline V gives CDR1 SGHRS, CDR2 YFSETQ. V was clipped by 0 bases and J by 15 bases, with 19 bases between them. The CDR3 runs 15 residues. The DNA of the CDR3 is TGCGCCAGCAGCTTGGGGTGGCAGGCCGGAGGTAGCCTCCACTTT. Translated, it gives CASSLGWQAGGSLHF.

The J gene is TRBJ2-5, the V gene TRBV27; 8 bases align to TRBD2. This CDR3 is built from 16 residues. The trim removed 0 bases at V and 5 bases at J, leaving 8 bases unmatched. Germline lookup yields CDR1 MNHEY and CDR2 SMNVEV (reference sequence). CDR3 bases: TGTGCCAGCAGTTTATCACGAGCGGGGGCTGGGGAGACCCAGTACTTC. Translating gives CASSLSRAGAGETQYF.

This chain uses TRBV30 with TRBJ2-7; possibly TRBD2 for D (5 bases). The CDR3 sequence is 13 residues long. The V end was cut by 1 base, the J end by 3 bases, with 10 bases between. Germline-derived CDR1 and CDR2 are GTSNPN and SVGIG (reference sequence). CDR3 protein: CAWSDGVGYEQYF. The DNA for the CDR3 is TGTGCCTGGAGTGACGGGGTAGGCTACGAGCAGTACTTC. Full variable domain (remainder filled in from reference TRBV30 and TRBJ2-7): SQTIHQWPATLVQPVGSPLSLECTVEGTSNPNLYWYRQAAGRGLQLLFYSVGIGQISSEVPQNLSASRPQDRQFILSSKKLLLSDSGFYLCAWSDGVGYEQYFGPGTRLTVT.

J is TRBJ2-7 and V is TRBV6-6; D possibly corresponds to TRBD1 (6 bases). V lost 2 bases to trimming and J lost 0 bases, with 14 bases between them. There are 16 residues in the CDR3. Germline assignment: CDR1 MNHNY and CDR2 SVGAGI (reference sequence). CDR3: CASSYKRGIGSYEQYF. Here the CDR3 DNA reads TGTGCCAGCAGTTACAAGAGGGGGATAGGCTCCTACGAGCAGTACTTC.

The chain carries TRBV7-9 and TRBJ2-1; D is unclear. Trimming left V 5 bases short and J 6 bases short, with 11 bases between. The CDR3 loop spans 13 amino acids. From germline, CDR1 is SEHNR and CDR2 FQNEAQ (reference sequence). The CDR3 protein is CASSRGSFNEQFF. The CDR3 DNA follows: TGTGCCAGCAGCCGCGGATCGTTCAATGAGCAGTTCTTC.

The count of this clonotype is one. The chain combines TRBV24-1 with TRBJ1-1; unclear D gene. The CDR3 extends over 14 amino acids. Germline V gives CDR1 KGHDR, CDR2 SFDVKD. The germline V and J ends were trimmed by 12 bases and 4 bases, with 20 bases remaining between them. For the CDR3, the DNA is TGTGCCCCGCGTCGAGTTCTGTCAACCACTGAAGCTTTCTTT. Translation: CAPRRVLSTTEAFF.

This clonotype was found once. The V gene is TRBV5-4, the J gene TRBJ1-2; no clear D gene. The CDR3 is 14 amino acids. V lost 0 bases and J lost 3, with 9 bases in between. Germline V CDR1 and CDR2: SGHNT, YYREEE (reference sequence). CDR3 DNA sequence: TGTGCCAGCAGCTTGGAGGCCCAACACTATGGCTACACCTTC. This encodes CASSLEAQHYGYTF.

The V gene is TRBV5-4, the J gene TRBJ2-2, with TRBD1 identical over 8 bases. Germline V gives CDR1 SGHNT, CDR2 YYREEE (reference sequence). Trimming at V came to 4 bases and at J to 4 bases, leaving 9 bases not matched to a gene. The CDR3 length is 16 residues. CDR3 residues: CASSTQAGGTTGELFF. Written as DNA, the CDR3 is TGTGCCAGCAGCACCCAGGCAGGGGGCACCACCGGGGAGCTGTTTTTT.

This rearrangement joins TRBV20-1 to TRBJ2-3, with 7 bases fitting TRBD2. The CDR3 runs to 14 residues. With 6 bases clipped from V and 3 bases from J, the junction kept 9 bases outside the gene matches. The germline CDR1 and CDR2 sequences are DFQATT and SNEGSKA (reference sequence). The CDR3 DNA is TGCAGTGCCATCACCGGGGGGAGTACAGATACGCAGTATTTT. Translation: CSAITGGSTDTQYF.

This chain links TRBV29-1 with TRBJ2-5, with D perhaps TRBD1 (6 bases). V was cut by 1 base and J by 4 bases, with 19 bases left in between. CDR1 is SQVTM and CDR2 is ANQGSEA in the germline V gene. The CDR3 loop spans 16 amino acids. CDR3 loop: CSVEGMAPGQSETQYF. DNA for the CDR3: TGCAGCGTTGAAGGGATGGCCCCGGGACAATCAGAGACCCAGTACTTC.

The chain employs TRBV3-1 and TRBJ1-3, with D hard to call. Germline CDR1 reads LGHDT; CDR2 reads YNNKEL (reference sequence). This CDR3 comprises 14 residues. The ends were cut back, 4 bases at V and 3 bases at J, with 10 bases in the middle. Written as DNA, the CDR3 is TGTGCCAGCAGCCCTACAGTTTTTGGAAACACCATATATTTT. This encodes CASSPTVFGNTIYF. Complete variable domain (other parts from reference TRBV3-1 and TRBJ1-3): DTAVSQTPKYLVTQMGNDKSIKCEQNLGHDTMYWYKQDSKKFLKIMFSYNNKELIINETVPNRFSPKSPDKAHLNLHINSLELGDSAVYFCASSPTVFGNTIYFGEGSWLTVV.